Each of the 16 T cell receptor beta chains below was sequenced from the same sample in a study of monozygotic twins with inflammatory bowel disease. TCRdb re-called the 5' RACE reads and catalogs CDR3 proteins one per entry, DNA excluded. In total, the table holds 300,000 to 450,000 distinct CDR3 sequences. The sample taken for sequencing was blood. Every receptor here comes from a human donor with ulcerative colitis or Crohn's disease, or a healthy co-twin of an affected twin (not recorded which).

This rearrangement joins TRBV7-8 to TRBJ2-3; the TCRdb D gene call, TRBD2, has no DNA to confirm it. This CDR3 is built from 15 residues. The germline CDR1 and CDR2 sequences are SGHVS and FQNEAQ. The CDR3 protein is CASSFGTRRTDTQYF.

This rearrangement joins TRBV7-3 to TRBJ2-5; the TCRdb call, TRBD2, lacks DNA for checking. The CDR3 runs 16 residues. In germline, CDR1 is SGHTA, CDR2 FQGTGA. The CDR3: CASSLRGTSPQETQYF.

J is TRBJ2-6 and V is TRBV7-2; no DNA is available, so the TRBD1 call from TCRdb remains unchecked. CDR1 is SGHTA and CDR2 is FQGNSA in the germline V gene. The CDR3 runs to 17 residues. This CDR3 reads CASSFIYRASGANVLTF.

J is TRBJ2-3 and V is TRBV30; the D call of TRBD1 rests on TCRdb alone, since no DNA is present to check it. The CDR3 consists of 14 residues. Germline-derived CDR1 and CDR2 are GTSNPN and SVGIG (reference sequence). CDR3 protein: CAWSEGGGTDTQYF. Full variable domain (remainder filled in from reference TRBV30 and TRBJ2-3): SQTIHQWPATLVQPVGSPLSLECTVEGTSNPNLYWYRQAAGRGLQLLFYSVGIGQISSEVPQNLSASRPQDRQFILSSKKLLLSDSGFYLCAWSEGGGTDTQYFGPGTRLTVL.

The V call is TRBV11-2, the J call TRBJ2-5; TCRdb proposes TRBD2, but this gene call is untestable without DNA. Per the germline V gene, CDR1 is SGHAT and CDR2 is FQNNGV. There are 15 residues in the CDR3. The CDR3 reads CASSRGLGASETQYF.

The chain recombines TRBV6-1 with TRBJ2-7; the D gene TCRdb calls, TRBD1, cannot be checked with no DNA. This CDR3 is built from 15 residues. In germline, CDR1 is MNHNS, CDR2 SASEGT. The CDR3 is CASSEPGQGFYEQYF.

Here the CDR3 reads CASSGLAGGYSNQPQHF. The genes are TRBV2 and TRBJ1-5; the D gene TCRdb calls, TRBD1, cannot be checked with no DNA. The CDR3 covers 17 residues. Germline CDR1 reads SNHLY; CDR2 reads FYNNEI.

The rearrangement links TRBV5-1 to TRBJ2-5; TCRdb's assignment of TRBD2 cannot be checked, as there is no DNA. CDR1 is SGHRS and CDR2 is YFSETQ in the germline V gene. The CDR3 is made up of 14 amino acids. The CDR3 is CASSLGTSLETQYF.

The J gene is TRBJ1-5, the V gene TRBV7-2; TCRdb gives TRBD1 as the D gene, but with no DNA this cannot be confirmed. CDR1 SGHTA and CDR2 FQGNSA come from the germline V gene. The CDR3 is 16 residues long. This chain's CDR3 is CASSLGSPGSNQPQHF.

This CDR3 reads CASRNLAADTQYF. The V gene is TRBV4-1, the J gene TRBJ2-3; TCRdb selects TRBD2, and the lack of DNA leaves this call unchecked. Per the germline V gene, CDR1 is MGHRA and CDR2 is YSYEKL. This CDR3 has 13 residues.

The chain employs TRBV5-1 and TRBJ1-1. Germline V gene data show CDR1 as SGHRS and CDR2 as YFSETQ. This CDR3 comprises 14 residues. CDR3 region: CASSWDRPNTEAFF. Supplemented by reference TRBV5-1 and TRBJ1-1, the full variable domain reads KAGVTQTPRYLIKTRGQQVTLSCSPISGHRSVSWYQQTPGQGLQFLFEYFSETQRNKGNFPGRFSGRQFSNSRSEMNVSTLELGDSALYLCASSWDRPNTEAFFGQGTRLTVV.

The gene calls are TRBV15 and TRBJ2-1; the D gene TCRdb calls, TRBD2, cannot be checked with no DNA. Germline V gene data show CDR1 as LNHNV and CDR2 as YYDKDF (reference sequence). The CDR3 totals 15 residues. The CDR3 here is CATSRGGLGYNEQFF.

This chain uses TRBV6-1 with TRBJ1-5; TCRdb's D gene call, TRBD1, goes unchecked for lack of DNA. This CDR3 contains 14 residues. Germline CDR1 MNHNS, CDR2 SASEGT. CDR3 sequence: CASIGGGYNQPQHF.

The chain employs TRBV6-5 and TRBJ1-3. Germline values: CDR1 MNHEY, CDR2 SVGAGI. The CDR3 has 13 residues. The CDR3 region is CASRGIVGHTIYF.

V usage is TRBV4-3 and J usage is TRBJ2-1. Germline CDR1 is LGHNA and CDR2 is YSLEER. This CDR3 is built from 14 residues. CDR3 amino acids: CASSQAGTYNEQFF.

This chain joins TRBV6-4 and TRBJ2-3. This CDR3 has 13 amino acids. Looked up from germline, CDR1 is MRHNA and CDR2 is SNTAGT. CDR3 loop: CASSDQRADTQYF.